A selection of T cell receptor beta chains follows, all from one sample in a study of CD8 T cells in ankylosing spondylitis. TCRdb re-derived calls from the 5' RACE reads in MiXCR, one entry per CDR3 protein. The profile shows under 170,000 distinct CDR3 sequences, about 42% of them singletons. Material for sequencing was synovial fluid, either unsorted or a sorted T cell fraction (not recorded which). All receptors derive from a male donor with ankylosing spondylitis. Both conserved end residues are part of each CDR3. Each record gives: V gene, J gene, D gene, clone size, CDR3 protein, CDR3 DNA. D genes are given only for firm matches. Clone size is given for some rows only: seen once, a few or many times, or a class if the clone is expanded.

TRBV12-3/TRBV12-4,TRBJ2-5,NA,NA,CASSSKARQETQYF,TGTGCCAGCAGTTCTAAGGCCCGTCAAGAGACCCAGTACTTC
TRBV4-2,TRBJ2-7,TRBD1,NA,CASSQGLGGDRGWNEQYF,TGTGCCAGCAGCCAAGGCCTGGGGGGGGACAGGGGGTGGAACGAGCAGTACTTC
TRBV7-9,TRBJ2-5,NA,NA,CASRNTELSELGETQYF,TGTGCCAGCAGGAACACCGAACTTAGCGAGTTAGGAGAGACCCAGTACTTC
TRBV4-3,TRBJ1-2,NA,NA,CASSQDPRDNYGYTF,TGCGCCAGCAGCCAAGATCCGAGGGATAACTATGGCTACACCTTC
TRBV5-1,TRBJ2-5,TRBD2,few,CASSPDGRGTQYF,TGCGCCAGCAGCCCGGACGGGAGGGGGACCCAGTACTTC
TRBV6-2/TRBV6-3,TRBJ1-1,NA,many,CASGARENTEAFF,TGTGCCAGCGGGGCCAGGGAGAACACTGAAGCTTTCTTT
TRBV24-1,TRBJ2-1,TRBD2,few,CATSDFRGTSGSGGNEQFF,TGTGCCACCAGTGATTTTCGGGGGACTAGCGGGAGCGGGGGCAATGAGCAGTTCTTC
TRBV6-1,TRBJ2-2,NA,NA,CASSESSGLYTGELFF,TGTGCCAGCAGTGAGTCGTCGGGGCTGTACACCGGGGAGCTGTTTTTT
TRBV4-3,TRBJ2-1,NA,NA,CASSLWAPSSYNEQFF,TGCGCCAGCAGCCTCTGGGCGCCAAGCTCCTACAATGAGCAGTTCTTC
TRBV6-4,TRBJ2-2,TRBD1,NA,CASSDGQADTGELFF,TGTGCCAGCAGTGACGGACAGGCGGACACCGGGGAGCTGTTTTTT
TRBV4-3,TRBJ2-4,NA,few,CASSQDLGVKNIQYF,TGCGCCAGCAGCCAAGACTTGGGAGTCAAAAACATTCAGTACTTC
TRBV7-9,TRBJ2-7,TRBD1,NA,CASSHRDRFYEQYF,TGTGCCAGCAGCCACCGGGACAGGTTCTACGAGCAGTACTTC
TRBV28,TRBJ2-6,NA,NA,CASSFALSGANVLTF,TGTGCCAGCAGTTTCGCGCTCTCTGGGGCCAACGTCCTGACTTTC
TRBV28,TRBJ1-5,TRBD1,NA,CASSYRGTVYFQPQHF,TGTGCCAGCAGTTATAGGGGGACAGTTTACTTTCAGCCCCAGCATTTT
TRBV7-7,TRBJ2-1,NA,NA,CASSLGLAFYNEQFF,TGTGCCAGCAGCTTAGGTCTAGCGTTCTACAATGAGCAGTTCTTC
TRBV18,TRBJ1-2,NA,few,CASSRVAAQSGGYTF,TGTGCCAGCTCCCGCGTCGCAGCTCAAAGTGGTGGCTACACCTTC
TRBV4-2,TRBJ2-7,TRBD1,NA,CASSPPRGQGPYEQYF,TGTGCCAGCAGCCCCCCAAGAGGACAGGGTCCCTACGAGCAGTACTTC